This TCR beta chain comes out of a study of blood T cell repertoires in COVID-19. Background on the study: Collection of acute and convalescent COVID-19 samples took place in the United States, Italy and Spain. Nucleic acid was either cDNA or gDNA, and it came from T cells, B-cell-depleted T cells, or PBMCs.

As processed by the authors: It was from reference gene primer amplification that nucleated cell counts were estimated. Measured with immunoSEQ multiplex PCR; TCRdb has only the in-frame clones, and not every one. V, J and clone size reflect that table, while D and trimming were determined from the DNA. The top ten clones hold approximately 10% of a sample with around 130,000 clones, around three quarters of them seen once. The CDR3 extends over 11 amino acids. From germline, CDR1 is SGHAT and CDR2 FQNNGV. V lost 4 bases and J 6 bases, leaving 6 bases between the germline ends. V usage is TRBV11-2 and J usage is TRBJ1-1; unclear D gene. This clonotype was obtained from a human donor in a cohort sampled during active COVID-19. The sequencing sample was made of peripheral blood. As DNA, the CDR3 is TGTGCCAGCAGCTACGGAGCTGAAGCTTTCTTT. It is translated as CASSYGAEAFF.